Sequencing of this T cell receptor (beta chain) was carried out in a study of identical twins. General study points: Weaker excess twin sharing was observed in beta out-of-frame sequences.

TCRdb redid the calling of the 5' RACE reads with MiXCR, one entry per CDR3 protein. The sample records approximately 1.8 million distinct CDR3 sequences, about 32% being singletons. This clonotype was seen at least ten times. The antigen remains unidentified. Input material: cord blood. The sequence came from a newborn girl in good health.

CDR3 loop: CASSPPSGQGAGYEQYF. The CDR3 nucleotides are TGTGCCAGCTCACCACCGAGCGGACAGGGGGCTGGGTACGAGCAGTACTTC. V usage is TRBV18 and J usage is TRBJ2-7; 11 bases fit TRBD1. The germline V gene encodes CDR1 KGHSH and CDR2 LQKENI. This CDR3 is 17 amino acids long. J lost 4 bases, V lost 0 bases, and 8 bases had no gene match.